The clone carrying this T cell receptor (beta chain) has just a few counts. What it binds is unknown. Every donor was a healthy Caucasian. The CDR3 covers 16 residues. In germline, CDR1 is SEHNR, CDR2 FQNEAQ (reference sequence). Trimming removed 0 bases at V and 4 bases at J, with 15 bases between. The data were obtained in a study of identical twins. General observations from the study: Weaker excess twin sharing was observed in beta out-of-frame sequences. Conclusions came from cross-sectional statistical analysis, not from following the same donors.

Each CDR3 protein is one row after TCRdb ran MiXCR on the 5' RACE reads. The table lists about 250,000 distinct CDR3 sequences, roughly an eighth of them singletons. This clonotype originated in a woman between 18 and 30 years old in good health. The rearrangement links TRBV7-9 to TRBJ1-2, with a weak D call TRBD1 (6 bases). The sequenced sample consisted of memory (CD45RO+) T cells sorted from blood. The CDR3 is CASSLASGGVGYGYTF. For the CDR3, the DNA is TGTGCCAGCAGCTTAGCGTCGGGGGGCGTCGGCTATGGCTACACCTTC.